Given below is one T cell receptor beta chain in context. A few counts support this clonotype. Its antigen remains unidentified. No base quality values were provided; no much bigger clone lies one nucleotide off. The data originate from a study of T cells after yellow fever vaccination (dated by TCRdb to 2018 to 2020). Some background on the complete study: The SMART-Seq v4 Ultra Low Input RNA kit was used to prepare libraries from fractions with low cell numbers. The cohort comprised two healthy male donors, one aged 18 to 29 and one aged 30 to 40 years. Blood was collected at multiple timepoints before and after primary and secondary immunization, and bulk PBMC replicates and cell subsets were isolated. To follow T-cell clones before and after both primary and booster YFV17D yellow fever vaccination, bulk TCR alpha and beta repertoires underwent longitudinal sequencing. Study-wide findings and limitations: Most clones expanded after primary vaccination (around 97% of CD4 and approximately 90% of CD8) were re-detected after the booster, suggesting that broad memory maintenance occurred. Computational filtering was needed because FACS-sorted repertoires could contain abundant contaminating clonotypes from the bulk population. A small share of clonotypes was detected in both CD4 and CD8 compartments, with the overlap likely arising from convergent recombination. The study included only a couple of donors, which limits how far the findings can be generalized. Compared with the primary T-cell response, the secondary T-cell response was weaker but faster, peaking on day 5 rather than day 15.

Instrument used: Illumina NovaSeq 6000. Synthesis of TCR cDNA relied on 5'RACE template switching, a step that introduced a universal primer site along with unique molecular identifiers. cDNA synthesis was primed from both the TCR alpha and TCR beta constant segments. Library amplification used two PCR steps, and the second PCR step added sample barcodes and sequencing adapters. Sequencing of the libraries was done on either Illumina HiSeq 2500 (2x100 bp) or NovaSeq (2x150 bp). The authors' analysis ran thus. Demultiplexing of reads and collapsing into UMI consensus sequences were performed with MIGEC, and V(D)J alignment was carried out with MiXCR. Clonotypes responding to the vaccine were identified with edgeR on replicate PBMC samples, with the criteria of FDR below 0.01 and a log2 fold change above 5 up to day 15. Each bulk clonotype was labeled CD4 or CD8 based on which sequenced repertoire, CD4 or CD8, contained the clonotype at higher abundance. TCRdb redid the processing of the public reads, applying fastp at Q25 and MiXCR, and retained in-frame beta chains. Rows matching on CDR3 protein sequence are summarized as one entry with the most common DNA and genes. These V and J calls are TCRdb output, not the study's own analysis. Within this sample are approximately 300,000 distinct CDR3 sequences, with about 10% of them counted one time only. Of the sample, 3.3% falls within the top ten clones.

The treatment or condition label, read with the paper, signifies: live attenuated yellow fever vaccine strain. A standard Ficoll-Paque protocol was used to isolate PBMCs from peripheral blood. CD4 and CD8 T-cell fractions were isolated with Dynabeads CD4 and CD8 positive selection kits. RNA was extracted with TriZol from bulk PBMCs, CD4 and CD8 fractions, and dextramer-positive and dextramer-negative fractions. Specimen: CD4+ T cells sorted from PBMCs, collected 45 days after the yellow fever booster vaccination. The source is a man in his late teens or twenties who received the YFV17D yellow fever vaccine.

The CDR3 in this case is CATTRGGNTGELFF. The nucleotide sequence reads as follows: TGTGCCACGACGAGGGGGGGCAACACCGGGGAGCTGTTTTTT. In this chain, TRBV9 is recombined with TRBJ2-2; possibly the D gene is TRBD2, per 7 matching bases. V is reduced by 9 bases and J by 2 bases, leaving a spacing of 14 bases between them. Counted from cysteine to phenylalanine, this CDR3 has 14 amino acids. Solely the CDR3 DNA is kept, with 42 bases framed from the first base. Looking up the germline V gene yields CDR1 SGDLS and CDR2 YYNGEE. Beyond the CDR3, the reference TRBV9 and TRBJ2-2 genes provide the residues; the full variable domain reads: DSGVTQTPKHLITATGQRVTLRCSPRSGDLSVYWYQQSLDQGLQFLIQYYNGEERAKGNILERFSAQQFPDLHSELNLSSLELGDSALYFCATTRGGNTGELFFGEGSRLTVL.